The 23 T cell receptor beta chains listed next were all sequenced from one sample in a study of blood T cells in healthy people across ages (dated by TCRdb to between 2014 and 2016). Libraries were prepared through 5' RACE. The instrument given in TCRdb is Illumina HiSeq 2500. A second PCR of about 6 to 12 cycles was performed with a sample-barcoded 5' primer and a J-beta primer mix. TCRdb redid the processing of the public reads, applying fastp at Q25 and MiXCR, and retained in-frame beta chains. Every CDR3 protein is listed once, alongside the most common genes and DNA of its rows. For this sample there are approximately 730,000 distinct CDR3 sequences; 53% appear just once. The ten largest clonotypes hold roughly 37% of the sample. Sequencing was carried out using blood. These receptors were taken from a man older than 75 in good health.

V is TRBV12-3 or TRBV12-4 and J is TRBJ1-2; no definite D call. Between the trimmed V and J ends, which lost 3 bases and 4 bases, there was a span of 9 bases. This CDR3 is 13 amino acids long. The CDR3 protein is CASSLSQSYGYTF. In nucleotides, the CDR3 is TGTGCCAGCAGTTTGAGCCAGTCCTATGGCTACACCTTC.

V and J are TRBV4-1 and TRBJ2-1, with D uncertain. CDR1 MGHRA and CDR2 YSYEKL come from the germline V gene. Trimming took off 1 base at V and 3 bases at J, with 13 bases between the two ends. CDR3 length: 16 amino acids. DNA of the CDR3: TGCGCCAGCAGCCAAGCCCTCTCCCCTTTCTACAATGAGCAGTTCTTC. This gives the protein CASSQALSPFYNEQFF.

The gene calls are TRBV20-1 and TRBJ2-7, with D perhaps matching TRBD1 or TRBD2 (5 bases each). CDR3 length: 10 amino acids. Germline CDR1 DFQATT, CDR2 SNEGSKA (reference sequence). V was cut by 4 bases and J by 11 bases, with 12 bases left in between. Here the CDR3 DNA reads TGCAGTGCTATCTTGGGGGTGGAGTACTTC. Translation gives CSAILGVEYF.

This clonotype was counted a few times. The chain employs TRBV12-3 or TRBV12-4 and TRBJ2-1; 9 bases match TRBD1. Trimming cost V 6 bases and J 7 bases; bases outside gene matches: 16. This CDR3 comprises 17 residues. As DNA, the CDR3 is TGTGCCAGCAGCTTCGGAACCGGGACAGGGTCGGGGAATGAGCAGTTCTTC. It yields the protein CASSFGTGTGSGNEQFF.

This clonotype was detected only a few times. This sequence joins TRBV12-3 or TRBV12-4 and TRBJ1-6, with D possibly matching TRBD1 (6 bases). V was pared by 5 bases and J by 11 bases, with 13 bases between. The CDR3 is 13 residues long. This chain's CDR3 is CASSLRQVPPLHF. The CDR3 DNA reads TGTGCCAGCAGTCTCCGACAGGTACCACCCCTCCACTTT.

The chain recombines TRBV24-1 with TRBJ2-5, with 7 bases that match TRBD1. The CDR3 extends over 15 amino acids. V trimming: 3 bases; J trimming: 4 bases; junction bases outside the gene matches: 7. CDR1 and CDR2 (germline): KGHDR, SFDVKD. Here the CDR3 DNA reads TGTGCCACCAGTGATCCATCCACAGGGGTAGAGACCCAGTACTTC. This codes for CATSDPSTGVETQYF.

This clonotype has a handful of counts. The V and J genes are TRBV5-1 and TRBJ2-7; perhaps TRBD1 as D (5 bases). In germline, CDR1 is SGHRS, CDR2 YFSETQ. V dropped 0 bases and J dropped 2 bases, with 12 bases sitting between them. There are 15 residues in the CDR3. CDR3 sequence (DNA): TGCGCCAGCAGCTTGGTCAGGGCTCCGACCTACGAGCAGTACTTC. This translates into CASSLVRAPTYEQYF.

DNA of the CDR3: TGTGCCAGCAGCCAACAAACAGGACCCCTCCACTTT. Its protein is CASSQQTGPLHF. The chain couples TRBV3-1 to TRBJ1-6, with TRBD1 as a possible D gene (5 bases). There are 12 residues in the CDR3. Trimming stripped 2 bases from V and 12 bases from J, with 8 bases between. The germline V gene has CDR1 LGHDT and CDR2 YNNKEL (reference sequence).

The chain employs TRBV27 and TRBJ2-3, with 12 bases that match TRBD2. In germline, CDR1 is MNHEY, CDR2 SMNVEV (reference sequence). The junction had 15 bases not matched to a gene; V was cut back by 3 bases and J by 14 bases. The CDR3 is 16 amino acids. CDR3 in amino acids: CASSFLAGGSYRYAYF. CDR3 nucleotide sequence: TGTGCCAGCAGTTTCCTAGCGGGAGGGTCTTACAGATACGCGTATTTT.

This clonotype was seen more than once but under ten times. The V call is TRBV11-2, the J call TRBJ1-2; D is unresolved. Deletions cut 4 bases from V and 2 bases from J, with 11 bases between. There are 14 residues in the CDR3. Germline values: CDR1 SGHAT, CDR2 FQNNGV. CDR3 protein: CASSWAQRNYGYTF. The CDR3 DNA is TGTGCCAGCAGCTGGGCGCAGAGGAACTATGGCTACACCTTC.

This clonotype was detected only a few times. V usage is TRBV29-1 and J usage is TRBJ2-5; 9 nucleotides line up with TRBD1. The V segment lost 3 bases and the J segment 7 bases; nucleotides outside the gene matches: 21. This CDR3 comprises 18 residues. CDR1 SQVTM and CDR2 ANQGSEA come from the germline V gene. In nucleotides, the CDR3 is TGCAGCGTTGACGGGGGGCCCCCCTGGGGGACAGGGTTTGCGACCCAGTACTTC. Amino acids: CSVDGGPPWGTGFATQYF.

The genes are TRBV7-2 and TRBJ2-3, with 15 bases aligning to TRBD2. The CDR3 consists of 17 residues. The V and J ends lost 5 bases and 8 bases, in that order; junction bases with no gene match: 11. Germline V gene sequence: CDR1 SGHTA, CDR2 FQGNSA. The CDR3 sequence: CASSRRTSGRGLVTQYF. The CDR3 DNA reads as TGTGCCAGCAGCCGCAGGACTAGCGGGAGGGGGTTAGTTACGCAGTATTTT.

Worth noting for this clonotype: A junction boundary mismatches the germline segment, possibly from a read error. The V and J genes are TRBV9 and TRBJ1-2; TRBD1 matches at 7 bases. Germline assignment: CDR1 SGDLS and CDR2 YYNGEE. CDR3 size: 16 residues. This CDR3 reads CASSATGTATNYDYTF. For the CDR3, the DNA is TGTGCCAGCAGCGCAACTGGGACAGCTACTAACTATGACTACACCTTC.

This chain joins TRBV20-1 and TRBJ1-3; TRBD1 aligns across 9 bases. The CDR3 is 14 residues long. The V gene's germline CDR1 is DFQATT and CDR2 SNEGSKA (reference sequence). Trimming at V came to 6 bases and at J to 2 bases, leaving 5 bases not matched to a gene. CDR3 sequence reads: CSAQDRGTGNTIYF. CDR3 sequence (DNA): TGCAGTGCCCAAGACAGGGGGACTGGAAACACCATATATTTT.

This clonotype came up once. One end of the junction does not line up with germline, which may come from a read error. The V gene is TRBV6-6, the J gene TRBJ2-5; the D gene could be TRBD1 or TRBD2 (6 bases each). This CDR3 spans 15 amino acids. Germline V lookup: CDR1 MNHNY, CDR2 SVGAGI (reference sequence). Here the CDR3 DNA reads TGCGCCAGCAGTTCCGTCAAGGGGGGCGCGGAGACCCAGTACTTC. It encodes CASSSVKGGAETQYF.

The rearrangement uses TRBV7-7 and TRBJ2-7; 7 bases map to TRBD1. J gave up 6 bases and V 5 bases, and 7 bases lay outside the gene matches. Germline CDR1 reads SSHAT; CDR2 reads FNYEAQ (reference sequence). This CDR3 has 13 amino acids. The CDR3 bases are TGTGCCAGCAGCCAGGTCCCAGGGGGCGAGCAGTACTTC. Amino acid sequence: CASSQVPGGEQYF.

This chain connects TRBV2 to TRBJ1-4; D not resolved. Germline CDR1 is SNHLY and CDR2 is FYNNEI. The V and J ends lost 7 bases and 5 bases respectively, with 14 bases between them. The CDR3 loop spans 14 amino acids. The DNA of the CDR3 is TGTGCCAGCATTTTGACCGCCCAAAATGAAAAACTGTTTTTT. It yields the protein CASILTAQNEKLFF. The full variable domain, rest sourced from reference TRBV2 and TRBJ1-4, is EPEVTQTPSHQVTQMGQEVILRCVPISNHLYFYWYRQILGQKVEFLVSFYNNEISEKSEIFDDQFSVERPDGSNFTLKIRSTKLEDSAMYFCASILTAQNEKLFFGSGTQLSVL.

The chain has TRBV28 and TRBJ2-7; TRBD1 aligns across 9 bases. Germline V gene sequence: CDR1 MDHEN, CDR2 SYDVKM. The length of the CDR3 is 15 residues. V trimming: 5 bases; J trimming: 4 bases; junction bases outside the gene matches: 9. The CDR3 bases are TGTGCCAGCAGTCAAGGGGGGACAGGGATGTACGAGCAGTACTTC. It specifies CASSQGGTGMYEQYF.

This CDR3 is CASSLEGPVMETQYF. The CDR3 DNA follows: TGTGCCAGCAGCTTAGAGGGACCCGTGATGGAGACCCAGTACTTC. The chain has TRBV7-9 and TRBJ2-5, with D perhaps TRBD1 or TRBD2 (5 bases each). The V gene lost 1 base and the J gene lost 5 bases, with 14 bases spanning the gap. There are 15 residues in the CDR3. In germline, CDR1 is SEHNR, CDR2 FQNEAQ (reference sequence).

Concerning this clonotype itself: It is unclear where the CDR3 begins or ends on the DNA, so no DNA is shown, and the CDR3 is as TCRdb lists it. The chain links TRBV12-3 or TRBV12-4 to TRBJ2-5; the table gives TRBD1 as D, unverified against the DNA. The CDR3 has 15 residues if both end residues are counted. The CDR3 loop is CASSFGPGATYEQYF.

This chain links TRBV28 with TRBJ2-7; D possibly corresponds to TRBD2 (5 bases). Trimming cost V 3 bases and J 0 bases, with 12 bases left between them. Germline loops: CDR1 MDHEN, CDR2 SYDVKM. The CDR3 covers 15 residues. This chain's CDR3 is CASSFEERSSYEQYF. The CDR3 DNA is TGTGCCAGCAGTTTCGAGGAGCGGAGCTCCTACGAGCAGTACTTC. Full variable domain (outside the CDR3, taken from reference TRBV28 and TRBJ2-7): DVKVTQSSRYLVKRTGEKVFLECVQDMDHENMFWYRQDPGLGLRLIYFSYDVKMKEKGDIPEGYSVSREKKERFSLILESASTNQTSMYLCASSFEERSSYEQYFGPGTRLTVT.

This clonotype was found once. The chain employs TRBV6-5 and TRBJ1-2; D possibly corresponds to TRBD1 (5 bases). The germline gives CDR1 MNHEY, CDR2 SVGAGI. This CDR3 spans 15 amino acids. Trimming removed 5 bases at V and 5 bases at J, with 18 bases between. The chain's CDR3 is CASSNRRWGSYGYTF. The CDR3, as DNA: TGTGCCAGCAGTAACAGGAGGTGGGGGTCGTATGGCTACACCTTC.

Notes on this clonotype: A much more abundant neighbour one base away suggests this may be a read error. CDR3 amino acids: CASSYSFGSGRPSRGEQFF. The DNA for the CDR3 is TGTGCCAGCAGTTACTCGTTCGGTAGCGGGAGGCCCTCGAGGGGTGAGCAGTTCTTC. The J gene is TRBJ2-1, the V gene TRBV6-5; TRBD2 matches 10 bases. The germline V gene encodes CDR1 MNHEY and CDR2 SVGAGI. With V trimmed by 0 bases and J by 9 bases, 17 bases remained unmatched. The CDR3 consists of 19 residues.